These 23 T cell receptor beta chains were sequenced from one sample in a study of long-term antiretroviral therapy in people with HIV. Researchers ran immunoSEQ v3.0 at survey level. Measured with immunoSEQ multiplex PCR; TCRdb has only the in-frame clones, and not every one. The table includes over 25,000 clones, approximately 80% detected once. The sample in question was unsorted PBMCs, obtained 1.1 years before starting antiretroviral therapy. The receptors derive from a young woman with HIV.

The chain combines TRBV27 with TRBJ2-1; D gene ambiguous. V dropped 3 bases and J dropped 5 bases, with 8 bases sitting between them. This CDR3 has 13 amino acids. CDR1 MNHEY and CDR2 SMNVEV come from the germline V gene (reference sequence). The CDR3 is CASSLGWDNEQFF. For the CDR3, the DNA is TGTGCCAGCAGTTTGGGATGGGACAATGAGCAGTTCTTC.

The CDR3 bases are TGTGCCAGCAGCTTCGTAAGAGCGGGACTAGCGGGGGCCCGCACAGATACGCAGTATTTT. Translation: CASSFVRAGLAGARTDTQYF. The chain has TRBV7-8 and TRBJ2-3; 14 bases map to TRBD2. This CDR3 is 20 amino acids long. V lost 3 bases and J lost 1; bases outside the gene matches: 12. Germline CDR1 SGHVS, CDR2 FQNEAQ.

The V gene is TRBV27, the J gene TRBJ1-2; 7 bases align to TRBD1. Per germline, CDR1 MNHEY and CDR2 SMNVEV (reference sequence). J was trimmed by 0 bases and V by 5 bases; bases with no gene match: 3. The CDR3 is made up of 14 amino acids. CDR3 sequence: CASSRTGTNYGYTF. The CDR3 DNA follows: TGTGCCAGCAGTAGGACAGGCACTAACTATGGCTACACCTTC.

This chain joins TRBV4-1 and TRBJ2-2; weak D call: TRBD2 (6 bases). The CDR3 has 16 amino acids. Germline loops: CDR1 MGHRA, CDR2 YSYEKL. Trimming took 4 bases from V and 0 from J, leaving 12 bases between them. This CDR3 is CASSPSGTSNTGELFF. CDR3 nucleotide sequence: TGCGCCAGCAGCCCCTCGGGGACTTCGAACACCGGGGAGCTGTTTTTT.

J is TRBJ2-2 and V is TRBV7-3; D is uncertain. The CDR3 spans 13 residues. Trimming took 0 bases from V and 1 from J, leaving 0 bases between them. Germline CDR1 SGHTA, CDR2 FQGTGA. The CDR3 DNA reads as TGTGCCAGCAGCTTAACGAACACCGGGGAGCTGTTTTTT. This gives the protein CASSLTNTGELFF.

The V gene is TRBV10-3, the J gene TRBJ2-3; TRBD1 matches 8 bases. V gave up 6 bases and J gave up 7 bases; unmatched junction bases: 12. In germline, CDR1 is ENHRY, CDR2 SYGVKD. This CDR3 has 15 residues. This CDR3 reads CAIRNDRGGFHTQYF. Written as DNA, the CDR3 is TGTGCCATCAGGAATGACAGGGGAGGTTTCCATACGCAGTATTTT.

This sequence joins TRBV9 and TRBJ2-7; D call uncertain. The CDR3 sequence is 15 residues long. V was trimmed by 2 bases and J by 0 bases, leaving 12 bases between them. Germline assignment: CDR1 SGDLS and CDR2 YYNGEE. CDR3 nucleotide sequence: TGTGCCAGCAGCGTGGGGTCCAGGAGCTCCTACGAGCAGTACTTC. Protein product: CASSVGSRSSYEQYF. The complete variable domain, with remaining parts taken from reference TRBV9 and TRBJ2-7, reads DSGVTQTPKHLITATGQRVTLRCSPRSGDLSVYWYQQSLDQGLQFLIQYYNGEERAKGNILERFSAQQFPDLHSELNLSSLELGDSALYFCASSVGSRSSYEQYFGPGTRLTVT.

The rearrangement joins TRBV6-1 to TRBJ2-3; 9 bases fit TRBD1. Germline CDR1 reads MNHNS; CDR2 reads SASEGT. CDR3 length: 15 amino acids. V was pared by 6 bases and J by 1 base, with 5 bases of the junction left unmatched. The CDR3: CASSTTGGGTDTQYF. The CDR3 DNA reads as TGTGCCAGCAGCACGACAGGGGGAGGCACAGATACGCAGTATTTT.

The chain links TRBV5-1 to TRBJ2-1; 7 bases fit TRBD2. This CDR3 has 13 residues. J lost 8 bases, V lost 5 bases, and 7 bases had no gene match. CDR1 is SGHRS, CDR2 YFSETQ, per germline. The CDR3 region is CASSRLGRDEQFF. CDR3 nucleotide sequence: TGCGCCAGCAGTAGATTAGGGAGGGATGAGCAGTTCTTC.

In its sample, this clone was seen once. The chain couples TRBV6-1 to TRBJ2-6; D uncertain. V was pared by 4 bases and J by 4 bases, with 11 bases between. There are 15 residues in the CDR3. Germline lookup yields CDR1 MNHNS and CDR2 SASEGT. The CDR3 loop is CASSGLETGANVLTF. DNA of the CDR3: TGTGCCAGCAGTGGTTTGGAAACCGGGGCCAACGTCCTGACTTTC.

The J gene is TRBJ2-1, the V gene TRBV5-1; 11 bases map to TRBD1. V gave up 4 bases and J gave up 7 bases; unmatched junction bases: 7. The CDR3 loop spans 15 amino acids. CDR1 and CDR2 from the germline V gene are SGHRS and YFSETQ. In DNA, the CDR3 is TGCGCCAGCAGCATGACCGGGACAGGGGGGAATGAGCAGTTCTTC. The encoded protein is CASSMTGTGGNEQFF.

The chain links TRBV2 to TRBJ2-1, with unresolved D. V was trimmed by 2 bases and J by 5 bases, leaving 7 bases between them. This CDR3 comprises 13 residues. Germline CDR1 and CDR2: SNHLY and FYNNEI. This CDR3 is CASSEKGHNEQFF. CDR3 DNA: TGTGCCAGCAGTGAAAAGGGCCACAATGAGCAGTTCTTC. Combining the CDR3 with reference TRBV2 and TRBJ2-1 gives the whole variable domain EPEVTQTPSHQVTQMGQEVILRCVPISNHLYFYWYRQILGQKVEFLVSFYNNEISEKSEIFDDQFSVERPDGSNFTLKIRSTKLEDSAMYFCASSEKGHNEQFFGPGTRLTVL.

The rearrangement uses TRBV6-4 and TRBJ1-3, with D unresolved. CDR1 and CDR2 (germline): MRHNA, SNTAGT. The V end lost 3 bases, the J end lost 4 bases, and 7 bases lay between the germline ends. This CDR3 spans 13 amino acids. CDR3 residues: CASSETPGNTIYF. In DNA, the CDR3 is TGTGCCAGCAGTGAGACCCCCGGAAACACCATATATTTT.

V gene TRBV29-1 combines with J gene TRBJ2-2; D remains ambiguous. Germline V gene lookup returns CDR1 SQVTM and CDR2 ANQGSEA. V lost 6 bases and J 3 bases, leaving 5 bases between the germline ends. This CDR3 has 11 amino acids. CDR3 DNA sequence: TGCAGCGTAAGATACACCGGGGAGCTGTTTTTT. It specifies CSVRYTGELFF.

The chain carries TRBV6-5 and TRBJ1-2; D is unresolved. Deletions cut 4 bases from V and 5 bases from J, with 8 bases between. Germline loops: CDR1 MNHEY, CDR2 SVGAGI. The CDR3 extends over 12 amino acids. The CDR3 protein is CASSSRFYGYTF. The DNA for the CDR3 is TGTGCCAGCAGTTCTAGGTTTTATGGCTACACCTTC.

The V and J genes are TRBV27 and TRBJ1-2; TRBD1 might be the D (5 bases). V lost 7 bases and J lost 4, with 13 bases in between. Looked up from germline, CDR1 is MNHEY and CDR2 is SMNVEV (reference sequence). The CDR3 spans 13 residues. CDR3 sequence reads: CASKQVNSYGYTF. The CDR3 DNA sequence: TGTGCCAGCAAACAGGTTAACTCCTATGGCTACACCTTC.

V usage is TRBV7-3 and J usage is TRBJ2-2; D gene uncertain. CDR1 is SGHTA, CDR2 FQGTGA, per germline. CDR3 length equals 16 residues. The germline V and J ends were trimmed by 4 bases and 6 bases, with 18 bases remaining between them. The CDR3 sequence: CASSSTGPLGAGELFF. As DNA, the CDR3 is TGTGCCAGCAGCTCAACCGGACCCCTGGGCGCCGGGGAGCTGTTTTTT.

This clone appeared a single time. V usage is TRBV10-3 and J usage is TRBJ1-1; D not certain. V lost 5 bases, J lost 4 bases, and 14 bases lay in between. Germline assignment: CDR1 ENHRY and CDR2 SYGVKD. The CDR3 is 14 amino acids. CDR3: CAISQPDRTTEAFF. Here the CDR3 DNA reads TGTGCCATCAGTCAACCTGACCGGACCACTGAAGCTTTCTTT.

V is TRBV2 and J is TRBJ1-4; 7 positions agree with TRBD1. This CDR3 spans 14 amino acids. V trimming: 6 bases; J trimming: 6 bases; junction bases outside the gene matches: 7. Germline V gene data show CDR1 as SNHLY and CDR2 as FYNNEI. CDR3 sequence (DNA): TGTGCCAGCAGAGACAGGGTAGGGGATGAAAAACTGTTTTTT. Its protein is CASRDRVGDEKLFF.

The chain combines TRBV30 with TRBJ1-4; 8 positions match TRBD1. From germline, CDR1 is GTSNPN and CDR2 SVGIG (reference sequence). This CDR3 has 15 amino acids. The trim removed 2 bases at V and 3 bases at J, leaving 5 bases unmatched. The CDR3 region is CAWSNRQGSNEKLFF. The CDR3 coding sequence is TGTGCCTGGAGTAACAGACAGGGGTCTAATGAAAAACTGTTTTTT.

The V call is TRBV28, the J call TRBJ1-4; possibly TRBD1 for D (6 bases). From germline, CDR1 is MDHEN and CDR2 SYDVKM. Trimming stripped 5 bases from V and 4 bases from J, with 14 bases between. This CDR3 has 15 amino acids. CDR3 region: CASSARDKVNEKLFF. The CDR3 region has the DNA TGTGCCAGCAGTGCTCGGGACAAGGTTAATGAAAAACTGTTTTTT.

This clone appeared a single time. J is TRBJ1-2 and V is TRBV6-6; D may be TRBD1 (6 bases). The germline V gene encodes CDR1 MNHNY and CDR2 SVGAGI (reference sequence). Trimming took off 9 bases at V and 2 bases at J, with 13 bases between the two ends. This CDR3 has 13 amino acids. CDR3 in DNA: TGTGCCAGATCGAAGGGGGAGAACTATGGCTACACCTTC. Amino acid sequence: CARSKGENYGYTF.

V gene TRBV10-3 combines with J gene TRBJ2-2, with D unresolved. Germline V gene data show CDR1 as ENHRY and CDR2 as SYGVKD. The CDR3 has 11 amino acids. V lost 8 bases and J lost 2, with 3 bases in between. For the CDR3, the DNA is TGTGCCATCGAAAACACCGGGGAGCTGTTTTTT. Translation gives CAIENTGELFF.